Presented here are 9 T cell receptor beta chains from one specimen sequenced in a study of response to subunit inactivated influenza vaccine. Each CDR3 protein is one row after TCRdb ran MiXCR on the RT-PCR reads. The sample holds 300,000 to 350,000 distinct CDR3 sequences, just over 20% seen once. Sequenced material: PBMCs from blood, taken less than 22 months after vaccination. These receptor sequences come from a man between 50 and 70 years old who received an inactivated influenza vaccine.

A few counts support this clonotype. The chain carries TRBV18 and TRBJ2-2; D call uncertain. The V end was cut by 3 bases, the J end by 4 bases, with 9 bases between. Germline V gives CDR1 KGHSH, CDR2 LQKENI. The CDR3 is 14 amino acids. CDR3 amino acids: CASSPSWGTGELFF. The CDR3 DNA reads TGTGCCAGCTCACCCAGCTGGGGCACCGGGGAGCTGTTTTTT.

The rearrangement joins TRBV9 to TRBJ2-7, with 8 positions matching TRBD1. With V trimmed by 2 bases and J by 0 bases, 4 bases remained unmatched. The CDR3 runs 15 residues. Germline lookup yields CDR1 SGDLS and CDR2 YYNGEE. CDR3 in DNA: TGTGCCAGCAGCGTGTCCACAGGGGGCTCCTACGAGCAGTACTTC. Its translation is CASSVSTGGSYEQYF.

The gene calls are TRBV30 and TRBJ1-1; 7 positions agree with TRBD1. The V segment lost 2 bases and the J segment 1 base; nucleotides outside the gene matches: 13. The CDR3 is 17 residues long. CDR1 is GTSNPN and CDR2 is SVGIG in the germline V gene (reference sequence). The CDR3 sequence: CAWSTTGALKWNTEAFF. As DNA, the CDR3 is TGTGCCTGGAGTACCACAGGGGCCTTAAAGTGGAACACTGAAGCTTTCTTT.

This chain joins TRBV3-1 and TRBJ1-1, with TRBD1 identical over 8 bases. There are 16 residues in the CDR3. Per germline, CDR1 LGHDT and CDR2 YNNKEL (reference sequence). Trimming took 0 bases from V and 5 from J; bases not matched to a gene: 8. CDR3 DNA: TGTGCCAGCAGCCAAGATTTCGGCAGGGGGCGAACTGAAGCTTTCTTT. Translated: CASSQDFGRGRTEAFF.

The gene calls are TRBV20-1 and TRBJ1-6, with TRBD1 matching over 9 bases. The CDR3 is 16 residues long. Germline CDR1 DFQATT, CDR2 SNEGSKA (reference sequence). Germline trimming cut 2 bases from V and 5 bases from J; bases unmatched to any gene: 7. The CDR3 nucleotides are TGCAGTGCTAGACCCGACAGGGGGTACAATAATTCACCCCTCCACTTT. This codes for CSARPDRGYNNSPLHF.

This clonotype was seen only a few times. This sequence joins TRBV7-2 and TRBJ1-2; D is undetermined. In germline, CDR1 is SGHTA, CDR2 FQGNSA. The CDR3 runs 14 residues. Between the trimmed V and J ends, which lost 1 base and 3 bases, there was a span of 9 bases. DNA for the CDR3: TGTGCCAGCAGCTTAGGGGCAGGATACTATGGCTACACCTTC. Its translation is CASSLGAGYYGYTF. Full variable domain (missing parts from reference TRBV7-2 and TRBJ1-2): GAGVSQSPSNKVTEKGKDVELRCDPISGHTALYWYRQSLGQGLEFLIYFQGNSAPDKSGLPSDRFSAERTGGSVSTLTIQRTQQEDSAVYLCASSLGAGYYGYTFGSGTRLTVV.

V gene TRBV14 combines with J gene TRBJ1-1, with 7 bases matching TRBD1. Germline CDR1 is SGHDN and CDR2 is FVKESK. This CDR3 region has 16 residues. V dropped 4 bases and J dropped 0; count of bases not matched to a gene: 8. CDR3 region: CASSLQRTGLNTEAFF. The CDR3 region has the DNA TGTGCCAGCAGCCTACAAAGGACAGGCCTGAACACTGAAGCTTTCTTT.

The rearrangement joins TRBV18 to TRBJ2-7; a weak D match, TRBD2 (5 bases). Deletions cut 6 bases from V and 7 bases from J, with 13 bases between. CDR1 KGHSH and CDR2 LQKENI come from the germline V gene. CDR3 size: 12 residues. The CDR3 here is CASSPLREEQYF. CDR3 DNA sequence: TGTGCCAGCTCTCCCCTGAGGGAGGAGCAGTACTTC.

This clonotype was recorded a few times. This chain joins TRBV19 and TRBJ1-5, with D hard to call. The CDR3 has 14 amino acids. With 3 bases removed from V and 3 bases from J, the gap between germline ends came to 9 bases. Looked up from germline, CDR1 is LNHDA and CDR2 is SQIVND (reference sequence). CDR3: CASSIGRYNQPQHF. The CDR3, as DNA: TGTGCCAGTAGTATCGGCAGATACAATCAGCCCCAGCATTTT.